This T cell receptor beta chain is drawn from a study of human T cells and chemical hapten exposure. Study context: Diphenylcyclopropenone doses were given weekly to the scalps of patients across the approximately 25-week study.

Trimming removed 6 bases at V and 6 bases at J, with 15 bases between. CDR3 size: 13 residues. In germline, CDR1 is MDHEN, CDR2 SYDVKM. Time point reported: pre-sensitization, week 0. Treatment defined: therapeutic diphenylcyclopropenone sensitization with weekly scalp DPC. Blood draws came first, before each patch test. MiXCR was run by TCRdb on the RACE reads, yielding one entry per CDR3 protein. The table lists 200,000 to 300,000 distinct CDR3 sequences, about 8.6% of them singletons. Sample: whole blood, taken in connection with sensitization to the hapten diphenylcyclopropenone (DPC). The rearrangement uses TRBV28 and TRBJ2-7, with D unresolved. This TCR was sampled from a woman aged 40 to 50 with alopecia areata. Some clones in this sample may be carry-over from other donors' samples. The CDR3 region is CASRILEMGEQYF. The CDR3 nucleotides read TGTGCCAGCAGGATCCTAGAAATGGGCGAGCAGTACTTC.